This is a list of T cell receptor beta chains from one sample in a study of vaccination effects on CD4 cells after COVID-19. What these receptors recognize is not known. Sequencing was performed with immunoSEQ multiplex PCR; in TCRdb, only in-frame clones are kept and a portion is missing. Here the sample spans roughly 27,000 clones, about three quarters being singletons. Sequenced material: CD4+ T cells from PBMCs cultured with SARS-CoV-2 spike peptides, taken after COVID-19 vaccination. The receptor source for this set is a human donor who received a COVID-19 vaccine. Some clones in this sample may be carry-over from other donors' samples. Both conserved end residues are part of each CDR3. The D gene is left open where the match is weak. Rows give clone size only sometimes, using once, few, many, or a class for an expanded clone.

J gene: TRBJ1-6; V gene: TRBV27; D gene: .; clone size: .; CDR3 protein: CASSFAWNDNSPLHF; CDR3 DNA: TGTGCCAGCAGTTTCGCTTGGAATGATAATTCACCCCTCCACTTT
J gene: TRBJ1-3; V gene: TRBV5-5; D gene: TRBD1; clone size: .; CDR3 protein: CASSLVQGLSGNTIYF; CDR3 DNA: TGTGCCAGCAGCTTGGTACAGGGGTTATCAGGAAACACCATATATTTT
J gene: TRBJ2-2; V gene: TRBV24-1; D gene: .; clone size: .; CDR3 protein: CATSDSVTNTGELFF; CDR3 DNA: TGTGCCACCAGTGATTCGGTCACGAACACCGGGGAGCTGTTTTTT
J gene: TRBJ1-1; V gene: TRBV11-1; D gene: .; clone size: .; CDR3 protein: CASSLPRQNTEAFF; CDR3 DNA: TGTGCCAGCAGCTTACCTAGACAGAACACTGAAGCTTTCTTT
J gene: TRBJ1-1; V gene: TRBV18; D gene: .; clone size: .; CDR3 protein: CASSPRLVSNLNTEAFF; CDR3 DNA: TGTGCCAGCTCACCAAGGCTTGTCAGCAACTTGAACACTGAAGCTTTCTTT
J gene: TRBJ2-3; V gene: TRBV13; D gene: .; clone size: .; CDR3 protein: CASSLRDSGTDTQYF; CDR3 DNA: TGTGCCAGCAGCTTAAGGGACTCGGGCACAGATACGCAGTATTTT
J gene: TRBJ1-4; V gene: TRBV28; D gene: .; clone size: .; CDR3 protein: CASRGGASEKLFF; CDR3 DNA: TGTGCCAGCCGAGGAGGGGCTTCTGAAAAACTGTTTTTT
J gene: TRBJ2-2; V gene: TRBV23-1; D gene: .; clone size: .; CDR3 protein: CASSQVQVRGNTGELFF; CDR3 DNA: TGCGCCAGCAGTCAGGTTCAGGTAAGAGGTAACACCGGGGAGCTGTTTTTT
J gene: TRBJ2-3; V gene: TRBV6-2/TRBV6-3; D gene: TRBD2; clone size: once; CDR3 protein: CASSPGTSGGGLRTDTQYF; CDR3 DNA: TGTGCCAGCAGCCCTGGGACTAGCGGGGGGGGACTGCGCACAGATACGCAGTATTTT
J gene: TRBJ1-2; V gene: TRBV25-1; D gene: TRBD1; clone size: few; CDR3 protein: CASSGEAGGRYGYTF; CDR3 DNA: TGTGCCAGCAGTGGTGAGGCAGGGGGCAGGTATGGCTACACCTTC